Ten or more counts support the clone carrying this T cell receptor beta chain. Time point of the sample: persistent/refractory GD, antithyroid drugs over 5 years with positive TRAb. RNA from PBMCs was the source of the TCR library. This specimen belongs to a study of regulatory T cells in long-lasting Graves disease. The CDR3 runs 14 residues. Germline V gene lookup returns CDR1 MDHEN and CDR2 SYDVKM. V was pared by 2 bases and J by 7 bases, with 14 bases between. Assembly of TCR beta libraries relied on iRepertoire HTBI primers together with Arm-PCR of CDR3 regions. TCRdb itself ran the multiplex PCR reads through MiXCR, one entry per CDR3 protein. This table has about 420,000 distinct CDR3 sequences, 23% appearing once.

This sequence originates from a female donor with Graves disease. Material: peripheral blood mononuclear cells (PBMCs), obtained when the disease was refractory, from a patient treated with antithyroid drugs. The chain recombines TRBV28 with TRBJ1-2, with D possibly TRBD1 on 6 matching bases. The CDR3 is CASSLPSGVSGYTF. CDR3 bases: TGTGCCAGCAGTTTACCCTCAGGGGTGAGTGGCTACACCTTC.